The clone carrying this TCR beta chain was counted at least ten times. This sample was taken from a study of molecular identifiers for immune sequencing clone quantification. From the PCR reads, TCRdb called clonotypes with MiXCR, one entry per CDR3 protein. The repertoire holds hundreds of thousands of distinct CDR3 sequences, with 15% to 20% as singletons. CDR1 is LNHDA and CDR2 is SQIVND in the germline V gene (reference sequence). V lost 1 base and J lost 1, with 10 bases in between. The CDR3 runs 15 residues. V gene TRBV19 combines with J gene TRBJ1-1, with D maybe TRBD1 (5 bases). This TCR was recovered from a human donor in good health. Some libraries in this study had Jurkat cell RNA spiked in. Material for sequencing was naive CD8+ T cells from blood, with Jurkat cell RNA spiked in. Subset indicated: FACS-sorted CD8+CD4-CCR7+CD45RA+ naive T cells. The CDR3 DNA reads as TGTGCCAGTAGTATAGCAAGCAGGGCGAACACTGAAGCTTTCTTT. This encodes CASSIASRANTEAFF.